This T cell receptor (beta chain) was retrieved from a study of cytomegalovirus exposure and HLA in healthy donors. CDR1 SGDLS and CDR2 YYNGEE come from the germline V gene. The CDR3 sequence is 16 residues long. V lost 0 bases and J lost 4; bases outside the gene matches: 6. Amplification used 60 Vbeta primers and 13 Jbeta primers. Clones were sequenced by immunoSEQ multiplex PCR, and TCRdb holds only the in-frame ones, with some missing. The table shows around 110,000 clones, with 81% occurring only once. V usage is TRBV9 and J usage is TRBJ2-7; 11 bases line up with TRBD2. The specimen sequenced was PBMCs. This sequence was found in a woman in her 30s in good health and CMV-seronegative. Here the CDR3 reads CASSVARGLAEYEQYF. The CDR3 DNA sequence: TGTGCCAGCAGCGTAGCACGGGGACTAGCGGAATACGAGCAGTACTTC.